This TCR beta chain was recorded in a study of T cells in Graves' hyperthyroidism and ophthalmopathy. Study-wide findings and caveats: Ophthalmopathy and stable hyperthyroidism were separated by a 13 V-J model.

The CDR3 has 16 amino acids. V lost 7 bases, J lost 2 bases, and 19 bases lay in between. Germline CDR1 reads SEHNR; CDR2 reads FQNEAQ (reference sequence). TCR beta CDR3 regions were amplified from RNA. Initially, a first-round RT-PCR of the TCR CDR3 employed the HTBI primer set. TCRdb reanalysed the multiplex PCR reads using MiXCR and keeps one entry per CDR3 protein. The sample gives around 100,000 distinct CDR3 sequences, 45% to 50% of which show up once; 26% is in the top ten. There are many counts of this clonotype. Its target is not known. Those with hyperthyroidism were 18 to 65 years old, newly diagnosed, and ill for under 2 months. Clinical symptoms, serum thyroxine, TRAb, thyroid ultrasound and orbital computed tomography informed diagnoses.

The specimen sequenced was blood. The sequence was obtained from a middle-aged man with Graves' hyperthyroidism. The rearrangement uses TRBV7-9 and TRBJ2-3, with D perhaps TRBD2 (6 bases). CDR3 sequence reads: CASTLEGVAHTDTQYF. The CDR3 coding sequence is TGTGCCAGCACCCTGGAGGGCGTAGCCCACACAGATACGCAGTATTTT. Together with reference TRBV7-9 and TRBJ2-3, the CDR3 gives the full variable domain: DTGVSQNPRHKITKRGQNVTFRCDPISEHNRLYWYRQTLGQGPEFLTYFQNEAQLEKSRLLSDRFSAERPKGSFSTLEIQRTEQGDSAMYLCASTLEGVAHTDTQYFGPGTRLTVL.